These 28 T cell receptor beta chains originate from one sample sequenced in a study of T cells in localized non-small cell lung cancer. Clones were sequenced by immunoSEQ multiplex PCR, and TCRdb holds only the in-frame ones, with some missing. The table records 130,000 or so clones, around 92% of them present only once. The source material was peripheral blood, sampled before any cancer treatment. The receptors stem from a female donor over 55 with stage I lung adenocarcinoma.

The genes are TRBV6-5 and TRBJ2-1; TRBD2 aligns across 11 bases. CDR3 length equals 15 residues. The junction had 12 bases not matched to a gene; V was cut back by 8 bases and J by 9 bases. Germline-derived CDR1 and CDR2 are MNHEY and SVGAGI. The CDR3 sequence is CASGLGTSGSGEQFF. The CDR3 coding sequence is TGTGCCAGCGGACTAGGAACTAGCGGGAGTGGTGAGCAGTTCTTC.

The chain is built from TRBV6-5 and TRBJ2-7; possible D gene TRBD2, 6 bases. V was trimmed by 2 bases and J by 2 bases, leaving 16 bases between them. Germline V gives CDR1 MNHEY, CDR2 SVGAGI. This CDR3 region has 16 residues. The CDR3 nucleotides read TGTGCCAGCAGTTACGCGGGGTTTATTGGACCCTACGAGCAGTACTTC. Translation gives CASSYAGFIGPYEQYF.

This clone was seen a handful of times. The chain is built from TRBV2 and TRBJ2-1; D is ambiguous. Looked up from germline, CDR1 is SNHLY and CDR2 is FYNNEI. Trimming pared 7 bases from V and 2 bases from J, leaving 12 bases between. CDR3 length equals 14 residues. Here the CDR3 reads CASKAVAPYNEQFF. As DNA, the CDR3 is TGTGCCAGCAAGGCAGTGGCACCCTACAATGAGCAGTTCTTC.

The chain links TRBV5-1 to TRBJ2-5, with no clear D. The CDR3 totals 14 residues. Per the germline V gene, CDR1 is SGHRS and CDR2 is YFSETQ. Trimming cost V 0 bases and J 1 base, with 7 bases left between them. Here the CDR3 DNA reads TGCGCCAGCAGCTTGGGACAAATCCAAGAGACCCAGTACTTC. This translates into CASSLGQIQETQYF.

CDR3 sequence: CASSDSQRRKANEQFF. In DNA, the CDR3 is TGTGCCAGCAGTGACTCACAGCGGAGAAAGGCTAACGAGCAGTTCTTC. The chain recombines TRBV6-4 with TRBJ2-1; D perhaps matches TRBD2 (5 bases). The germline V and J ends were trimmed by 0 bases and 10 bases, with 19 bases remaining between them. The V gene's germline CDR1 is MRHNA and CDR2 SNTAGT. The CDR3 covers 16 residues.

This chain links TRBV28 with TRBJ1-5; possible D gene TRBD1, 6 bases. In germline, CDR1 is MDHEN, CDR2 SYDVKM. This CDR3 contains 13 residues. With 5 bases removed from V and 6 bases from J, the gap between germline ends came to 11 bases. The CDR3 is CASSRGGGQPQHF. CDR3 DNA sequence: TGTGCCAGCAGTAGAGGAGGGGGTCAGCCCCAGCATTTT.

The rearrangement uses TRBV18 and TRBJ2-7; D is unresolved. Trimming took off 2 bases at V and 4 bases at J, with 6 bases between the two ends. Germline CDR1 is KGHSH and CDR2 is LQKENI. This CDR3 contains 12 residues. The CDR3 coding sequence is TGTGCCAGCTCACCAGGGAAGTACGAGCAGTACTTC. As protein: CASSPGKYEQYF.

V is TRBV5-1 and J is TRBJ2-3; 8 positions agree with TRBD2. In germline, CDR1 is SGHRS, CDR2 YFSETQ. Trimming at V came to 3 bases and at J to 5 bases, leaving 5 bases not matched to a gene. This CDR3 is 14 amino acids long. The CDR3 sequence: CASSSRLALDTQYF. The CDR3 DNA reads as TGCGCCAGCAGCTCAAGACTAGCGTTAGATACGCAGTATTTT.

V is TRBV28 and J is TRBJ2-7, with D unclear. The V gene's germline CDR1 is MDHEN and CDR2 SYDVKM. Trimming shortened V by 6 bases and J by 2 bases, and 23 bases separated the two germline ends. This CDR3 region has 17 residues. Here the CDR3 reads CASSKQSRRAIAYEQYF. CDR3 DNA: TGTGCCAGCAGCAAACAGAGCCGAAGGGCTATAGCCTACGAGCAGTACTTC.

The CDR3 reads CASSPRGGSNSYEQYF. CDR3 DNA: TGTGCCAGCTCACCACGGGGGGGTTCAAACTCCTACGAGCAGTACTTC. This chain joins TRBV18 and TRBJ2-7; 7 bases are shared with TRBD2. Trimming took 1 base from V and 0 from J; bases not matched to a gene: 6. CDR3 length equals 16 residues. The germline V gene encodes CDR1 KGHSH and CDR2 LQKENI.

The CDR3 nucleotides read TGTGCCTGGATACCGGGGGTAGCGGGAACCCTACACAATGAGCAGTTCTTC. Encoded protein: CAWIPGVAGTLHNEQFF. The gene calls are TRBV30 and TRBJ2-1, with 8 bases fitting TRBD2. CDR3 length equals 17 residues. V lost 4 bases and J lost 5; bases outside the gene matches: 16. In germline, CDR1 is GTSNPN, CDR2 SVGIG (reference sequence). Full variable domain (outside the CDR3, taken from reference TRBV30 and TRBJ2-1): SQTIHQWPATLVQPVGSPLSLECTVEGTSNPNLYWYRQAAGRGLQLLFYSVGIGQISSEVPQNLSASRPQDRQFILSSKKLLLSDSGFYLCAWIPGVAGTLHNEQFFGPGTRLTVL.

V is TRBV9 and J is TRBJ1-2; maybe TRBD1 (5 bases). This CDR3 comprises 15 residues. Trimming removed 7 bases at V and 0 bases at J, with 16 bases between. Germline loops: CDR1 SGDLS, CDR2 YYNGEE. This CDR3 reads CASSAGHQANYGYTF. The CDR3 bases are TGTGCCAGCTCCGCGGGGCACCAAGCTAACTATGGCTACACCTTC.

CDR3 DNA: TGTGCCAGCAGCTTTACAGGGGACACTGAAGCTTTCTTT. Protein: CASSFTGDTEAFF. This chain links TRBV5-6 with TRBJ1-1, with 7 positions matching TRBD1. Looked up from germline, CDR1 is SGHDT and CDR2 is YYEEEE. Unmatched junction bases numbered 1, after V lost 2 bases and J lost 3 bases. The CDR3 loop spans 13 amino acids. The full variable domain, with the rest looked up from reference TRBV5-6 and TRBJ1-1, is DAGVTQSPTHLIKTRGQQVTLRCSPKSGHDTVSWYQQALGQGPQFIFQYYEEEERQRGNFPDRFSGHQFPNYSSELNVNALLLGDSALYLCASSFTGDTEAFFGQGTRLTVV.

The chain has TRBV11-3 and TRBJ2-3; 7 bases align to TRBD2. Germline loops: CDR1 SGHNT, CDR2 YENEEA. The CDR3 contains 14 residues. Losses at the gene ends were 5 bases for V and 0 bases for J; bases not matched to a gene: 2. The CDR3 region has the DNA TGTGCCAGCAGCCTTAGCGGGAGCACAGATACGCAGTATTTT. Translation gives CASSLSGSTDTQYF.

The chain combines TRBV19 with TRBJ2-3, with 10 bases aligning to TRBD2. Germline V gene data show CDR1 as LNHDA and CDR2 as SQIVND (reference sequence). With V trimmed by 5 bases and J by 2 bases, 4 bases remained unmatched. The CDR3 is 15 residues long. The CDR3 is CASSPGLAATDTQYF. In DNA form, the CDR3 reads TGTGCCAGTAGTCCCGGACTAGCGGCCACAGATACGCAGTATTTT.

The chain joins TRBV2 to TRBJ2-1, with TRBD1 as a possible D gene (6 bases). Germline CDR1 reads SNHLY; CDR2 reads FYNNEI. The CDR3 runs 13 residues. Trimming cost V 6 bases and J 6 bases, with 12 bases left between them. The CDR3 coding sequence is TGTGCCAGCAGATTGACAGGTTCCAATGAGCAGTTCTTC. Amino acids: CASRLTGSNEQFF.

The chain links TRBV7-6 to TRBJ2-5; D is possibly TRBD2 (5 bases). Germline V gives CDR1 SGHVS, CDR2 FNYEAQ. Trimming shortened V by 4 bases and J by 0 bases, and 12 bases separated the two germline ends. The CDR3 has 15 amino acids. The DNA for the CDR3 is TGTGCCAGCAGCTCCTTAGCGCGGCACCAAGAGACCCAGTACTTC. Translating it yields CASSSLARHQETQYF.

This chain joins TRBV6-5 and TRBJ2-7; 7 bases map to TRBD2. J was trimmed by 2 bases and V by 8 bases; bases with no gene match: 9. This CDR3 comprises 14 residues. Germline assignment: CDR1 MNHEY and CDR2 SVGAGI. DNA of the CDR3: TGTGCCAGCGGAGCCGCGGGAGCTACCTACGAGCAGTACTTC. Translation: CASGAAGATYEQYF.

The rearrangement joins TRBV2 to TRBJ2-3; TRBD2 matches 13 bases. The length of the CDR3 is 16 residues. Germline CDR1 reads SNHLY; CDR2 reads FYNNEI. J gave up 6 bases and V 3 bases, and 6 bases lay outside the gene matches. The DNA for the CDR3 is TGTGCCAGCAGTGATTTGGGACTAGCGGGACGCGATACGCAGTATTTT. Amino acid sequence: CASSDLGLAGRDTQYF.

V gene TRBV5-6 combines with J gene TRBJ1-6; D remains ambiguous. The CDR3 runs to 15 residues. Trimming shortened V by 4 bases and J by 5 bases, and 13 bases separated the two germline ends. Germline CDR1 and CDR2: SGHDT and YYEEEE. CDR3 loop: CASSPLGADNSPLHF. DNA for the CDR3: TGTGCCAGCAGCCCCCTGGGAGCGGATAATTCACCCCTCCACTTT.

This chain connects TRBV15 to TRBJ2-2, with TRBD2 matching over 9 bases. CDR3 length: 15 residues. The trim removed 1 base at V and 6 bases at J, leaving 3 bases unmatched. Germline V gene data show CDR1 as LNHNV and CDR2 as YYDKDF (reference sequence). The CDR3 loop is CATSRGGGRAGELFF. The CDR3 nucleotides are TGTGCCACCAGCAGAGGAGGCGGGAGGGCCGGGGAGCTGTTTTTT.

The genes are TRBV6-5 and TRBJ2-1, with 11 bases identical to TRBD2. The J segment lost 8 bases and the V segment lost 8 bases, leaving 11 bases of the junction unmatched. Per germline, CDR1 MNHEY and CDR2 SVGAGI. The CDR3 extends over 15 amino acids. CDR3: CASLSIAGGGDEQFF. CDR3 coding DNA: TGTGCCAGCCTTTCGATAGCGGGAGGGGGAGATGAGCAGTTCTTC.

The chain is built from TRBV19 and TRBJ2-3, with 9 bases lining up with TRBD2. The V segment lost 4 bases and the J segment 6 bases; nucleotides outside the gene matches: 8. Germline V lookup: CDR1 LNHDA, CDR2 SQIVND (reference sequence). The CDR3 has 15 amino acids. The DNA for the CDR3 is TGTGCCAGTAGTAGTAGCGGGAGTGGGTTGGATACGCAGTATTTT. Translated: CASSSSGSGLDTQYF.

This chain links TRBV19 with TRBJ1-2; a weak D match, TRBD1 (6 bases). Per germline, CDR1 LNHDA and CDR2 SQIVND (reference sequence). Deletions cut 3 bases from V and 7 bases from J, with 15 bases between. This CDR3 has 14 amino acids. CDR3 DNA sequence: TGTGCCAGTAGTATTGCGGGGGGCCCTTCTGGCTACACCTTC. This translates into CASSIAGGPSGYTF.

Note on this clone: At the DNA level, this CDR3 is encoded by other sequences in the same sample as well. V gene TRBV28 combines with J gene TRBJ1-1, with TRBD1 matching over 7 bases. CDR3 length: 12 residues. Germline V gene data show CDR1 as MDHEN and CDR2 as SYDVKM. Trimming removed 5 bases from V and 5 bases from J; junction bases left unmatched: 2. For the CDR3, the DNA is TGTGCCAGCAGTACAGGGGTGACTGAAGCTTTCTTT. Translated: CASSTGVTEAFF.

V and J are TRBV28 and TRBJ1-4; D possibly corresponds to TRBD1 (5 bases). V dropped 4 bases and J dropped 3 bases, with 15 bases sitting between them. The CDR3 sequence is 16 residues long. Per the germline V gene, CDR1 is MDHEN and CDR2 is SYDVKM. The CDR3 coding sequence is TGTGCCAGCAGTTCCCCCACCCACAGGCCTAATGAAAAACTGTTTTTT. Its protein is CASSSPTHRPNEKLFF.

V usage is TRBV10-2 and J usage is TRBJ2-1, with TRBD2 matching 7 bases. The trim removed 3 bases at V and 6 bases at J, leaving 8 bases unmatched. The CDR3 spans 15 residues. Per germline, CDR1 WSHSY and CDR2 SAAADI. The DNA of the CDR3 is TGCGCCAGCAGTGATTGGGGCGGGAGACCCAATGAGCAGTTCTTC. This gives the protein CASSDWGGRPNEQFF.

The chain recombines TRBV9 with TRBJ1-4; 8 nucleotides agree with TRBD1. The CDR3 sequence is 17 residues long. Per the germline V gene, CDR1 is SGDLS and CDR2 is YYNGEE. J was trimmed by 8 bases and V by 2 bases; bases with no gene match: 14. Written as DNA, the CDR3 is TGTGCCAGCAGCGTTTCTCCAGGGGGCCGCTCGGAGGAAAAACTGTTTTTT. Residues: CASSVSPGGRSEEKLFF.